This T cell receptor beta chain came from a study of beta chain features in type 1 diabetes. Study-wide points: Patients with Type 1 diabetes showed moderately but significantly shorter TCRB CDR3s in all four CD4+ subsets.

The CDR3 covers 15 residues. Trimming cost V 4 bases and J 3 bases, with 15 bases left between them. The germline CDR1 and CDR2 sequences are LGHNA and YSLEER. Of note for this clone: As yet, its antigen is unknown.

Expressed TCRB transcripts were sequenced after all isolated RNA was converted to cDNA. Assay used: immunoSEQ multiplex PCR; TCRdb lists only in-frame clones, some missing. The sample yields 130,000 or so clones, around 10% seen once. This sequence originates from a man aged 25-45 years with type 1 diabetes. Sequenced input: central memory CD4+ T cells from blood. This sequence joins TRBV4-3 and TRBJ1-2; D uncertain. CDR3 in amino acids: CASSPAQRADYGYTF. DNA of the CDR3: TGCGCCAGCAGCCCCGCGCAGAGGGCGGACTATGGCTACACCTTC.